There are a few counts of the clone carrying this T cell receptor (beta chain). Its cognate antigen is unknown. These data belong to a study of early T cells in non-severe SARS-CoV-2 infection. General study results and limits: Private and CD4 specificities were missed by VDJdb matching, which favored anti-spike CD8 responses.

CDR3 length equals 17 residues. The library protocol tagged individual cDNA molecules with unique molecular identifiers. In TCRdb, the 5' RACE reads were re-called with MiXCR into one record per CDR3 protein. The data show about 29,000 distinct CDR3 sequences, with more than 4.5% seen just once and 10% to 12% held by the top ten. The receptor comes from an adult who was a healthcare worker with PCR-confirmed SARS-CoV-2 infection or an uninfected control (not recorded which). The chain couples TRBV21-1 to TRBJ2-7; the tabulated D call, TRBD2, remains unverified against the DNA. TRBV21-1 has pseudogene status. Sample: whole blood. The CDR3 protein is CASSCLTSGEQRYEQYF. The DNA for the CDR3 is TGTGCCAGCAGCTGTTTGACTAGCGGGGAGCAAAGATACGAGCAGTACTTC.